In this sample, the clone carrying this T cell receptor beta chain turned up a few times. Its matching antigen is unknown. These data come from a study of T-cell memory formation after mild COVID-19. TCRdb used MiXCR to reprocess the 5' RACE reads, holding one entry per CDR3 protein. The table has about 210,000 distinct CDR3 sequences, more than 9% seen once. V was cut by 2 bases and J by 4 bases, with 17 bases left in between. Germline V CDR1 and CDR2: MGHDK, SYGVNS. This CDR3 contains 16 residues. Study observations and caveats: Researchers could not confirm that second-wave clones peaking on day 37 targeted SARS-CoV-2. Clones that contracted from day 15 to 85 were balanced CD4/CD8, while later expanders leaned CD4+.

The sequencing sample was made of PBMCs or a T cell subset sorted from them (not recorded which). The receptor was derived from a man between 18 and 29 years old who had mild COVID-19 (a few samples of this study predate the infection). Cell type and time point are not known. The chain joins TRBV25-1 to TRBJ1-2, with TRBD1 as a possible D gene (5 bases). Here the CDR3 reads CASSEDDITGLYGYTF. In nucleotides, the CDR3 is TGTGCCAGCAGTGAAGATGATATTACGGGGCTCTATGGCTACACCTTC.